These 14 T cell receptor beta chains were sequenced from one sample in a study of blood T cell repertoires in COVID-19. Using immunoSEQ multiplex PCR, the repertoire was profiled, and TCRdb retains in-frame clones only, with some absent. The sample yields roughly 330,000 clones, over 70% seen once. Specimen: PBMCs or T cells enriched from blood (not recorded which). The receptors originated from a man younger than 40 who had recovered from COVID-19.

This chain links TRBV29-1 with TRBJ2-3; D unresolved. Germline-derived CDR1 and CDR2 are SQVTM and ANQGSEA. Trimming left V 4 bases short and J 1 base short, with 6 bases between. The CDR3 extends over 12 amino acids. This CDR3 is CSVVPGTDTQYF. CDR3 bases: TGCAGCGTTGTCCCGGGCACAGATACGCAGTATTTT.

This clone is a singleton in its sample. This chain uses TRBV19 with TRBJ1-1; 8 bases are a match to TRBD1. From germline, CDR1 is LNHDA and CDR2 SQIVND (reference sequence). The CDR3 is made up of 14 amino acids. V shed 4 bases, J shed 4 bases, and the junction held 5 bases outside the gene matches. The CDR3 loop is CASSTQGAGTEAFF. The CDR3 coding sequence is TGTGCCAGTAGTACCCAGGGGGCAGGCACTGAAGCTTTCTTT. The entire variable domain, with the rest obtained from reference TRBV19 and TRBJ1-1, is as follows: DGGITQSPKYLFRKEGQNVTLSCEQNLNHDAMYWYRQDPGQGLRLIYYSQIVNDFQKGDIAEGYSVSREKKESFPLTVTSAQKNPTAFYLCASSTQGAGTEAFFGQGTRLTVV.

In its sample, this clone was seen once. The rearrangement uses TRBV9 and TRBJ1-4; maybe TRBD1 (6 bases). Germline V CDR1 and CDR2: SGDLS, YYNGEE. The CDR3 loop spans 15 amino acids. V lost 3 bases to trimming and J lost 5 bases, with 14 bases between them. CDR3 sequence: CASSASGVANEKLFF. The CDR3 coding sequence is TGTGCCAGCAGCGCCTCAGGGGTGGCGAATGAAAAACTGTTTTTT.

This chain connects TRBV28 to TRBJ1-3; the D gene is possibly TRBD1 (6 bases). V was clipped by 4 bases and J by 1 base, with 11 bases between them. There are 15 residues in the CDR3. Germline V gives CDR1 MDHEN, CDR2 SYDVKM. The CDR3: CASSSEGQSGNTIYF. The CDR3 DNA sequence: TGTGCCAGCAGTTCTGAGGGACAATCTGGAAACACCATATATTTT.

This clone was picked up one time. The chain recombines TRBV11-2 with TRBJ2-7; 11 bases line up with TRBD1. The ends lost 1 base at V and 6 bases at J; junction bases unmatched: 2. The CDR3 totals 14 residues. Germline CDR1 and CDR2: SGHAT and FQNNGV. The DNA of the CDR3 is TGTGCCAGCAGCTTAGGGACAGGGGGCCGCGAGCAGTACTTC. This encodes CASSLGTGGREQYF.

This clone was observed a single time. The rearrangement uses TRBV7-3 and TRBJ2-2, with a weak D call TRBD2 (6 bases). The V gene lost 6 bases and the J gene lost 5 bases, with 13 bases spanning the gap. CDR3 length equals 14 residues. Germline CDR1 and CDR2: SGHTA and FQGTGA. The CDR3, as DNA: TGTGCCAGCAGTCCAGGAGCGGGTACCGGGGAGCTGTTTTTT. Amino acid sequence: CASSPGAGTGELFF.

Turning to this clone: At the DNA level, this CDR3 is encoded by other sequences in the same sample as well. The chain uses TRBV6-1 and TRBJ2-7, with D tentatively TRBD1 (5 bases). V was clipped by 2 bases and J by 4 bases, with 6 bases between them. From germline, CDR1 is MNHNS and CDR2 SASEGT. There are 12 residues in the CDR3. The CDR3 sequence: CASSERGYEQYF. The CDR3 region has the DNA TGTGCCAGCAGTGAAAGGGGATACGAGCAGTACTTC.

V and J are TRBV28 and TRBJ1-6; TRBD1 might be the D (6 bases). The CDR3 covers 15 residues. Trimming took 4 bases from V and 10 from J, leaving 17 bases between them. Germline V CDR1 and CDR2: MDHEN, SYDVKM. The DNA of the CDR3 is TGTGCCAGCAGTTCGCCCGACAGGTTGAACTCACCCCTCCACTTT. Its translation: CASSSPDRLNSPLHF.

This clone has just one count. The chain links TRBV6-1 to TRBJ1-2; 7 nucleotides match TRBD1. The CDR3 spans 14 residues. V dropped 2 bases and J dropped 5; count of bases not matched to a gene: 5. Germline assignment: CDR1 MNHNS and CDR2 SASEGT. CDR3 bases: TGTGCCAGCAGTGAACTTGAGGGGGCGTATGGCTACACCTTC. Translation gives CASSELEGAYGYTF.

The chain uses TRBV5-1 and TRBJ2-1; maybe TRBD2 (7 bases). Germline CDR1 and CDR2: SGHRS and YFSETQ. The CDR3 spans 15 residues. Trimming took off 0 bases at V and 4 bases at J, with 11 bases between the two ends. In DNA, the CDR3 is TGCGCCAGCAGCTTGGTAGGGGGGGAGTACAATGAGCAGTTCTTC. Translation: CASSLVGGEYNEQFF.

The V and J genes are TRBV28 and TRBJ1-1, with D perhaps TRBD1 (6 bases). CDR1 is MDHEN and CDR2 is SYDVKM in the germline V gene. V was shortened by 3 bases and J by 4 bases, with 15 bases between the two germline ends. The CDR3 consists of 15 residues. The CDR3 loop reads CASSFGGRGSTEAFF. The CDR3 DNA sequence: TGTGCCAGCAGTTTCGGGGGGCGCGGGAGCACTGAAGCTTTCTTT.

V gene TRBV7-9 combines with J gene TRBJ1-1; D gene ambiguous. Deletions cut 8 bases from V and 1 base from J, with 8 bases between. CDR1 SEHNR and CDR2 FQNEAQ come from the germline V gene (reference sequence). This CDR3 spans 12 amino acids. CDR3 sequence reads: CASLGRNTEAFF. The DNA for the CDR3 is TGTGCCAGCCTCGGTCGGAACACTGAAGCTTTCTTT.

The J gene is TRBJ2-1, the V gene TRBV15; 9 nucleotides agree with TRBD2. This CDR3 has 13 residues. Germline V CDR1 and CDR2: LNHNV, YYDKDF (reference sequence). V lost 6 bases and J lost 11; bases outside the gene matches: 8. The CDR3 region is CATRRTSVGQQFF. DNA of the CDR3: TGTGCCACCAGAAGGACTAGCGTCGGCCAGCAGTTCTTC.

In this sample, this clone turned up once. The genes are TRBV7-9 and TRBJ2-7; D unclear. V lost 3 bases, J lost 0 bases, and 9 bases lay in between. The germline V gene encodes CDR1 SEHNR and CDR2 FQNEAQ (reference sequence). This CDR3 has 14 amino acids. The CDR3 DNA follows: TGTGCCAGCAGCTTTACAGAAAGCTCCTACGAGCAGTACTTC. Encoded protein: CASSFTESSYEQYF. Variable domain in full (rest from reference TRBV7-9 and TRBJ2-7): DTGVSQNPRHKITKRGQNVTFRCDPISEHNRLYWYRQTLGQGPEFLTYFQNEAQLEKSRLLSDRFSAERPKGSFSTLEIQRTEQGDSAMYLCASSFTESSYEQYFGPGTRLTVT.